What follows describes a single T cell receptor beta chain. This clonotype was seen more than once but under ten times. The target of this receptor is not known. The sample holds no much larger clone one base away, and base qualities are not on file. Only healthy Caucasian donors were included. The twin cohort consisted of three pairs of female monozygotic twins, all aged about 18 to 30 years. Peripheral blood mononuclear cells were the source from which RNA for the TCR libraries was isolated. The junction carries 15 bases between V and J, which are trimmed by 0 bases and 2 bases respectively. The CDR3 runs 16 amino acids, cysteine and phenylalanine included. Only the CDR3 DNA is retained, 48 bases long and in frame from the first base. Reading the germline V gene (reference sequence) gives CDR1 DFQATT and CDR2 SNEGSKA. The data stem from a study of identical twins listed by TCRdb under 2016. About the investigation overall: The study deep-sequenced TCR alpha and beta repertoires from monozygotic twins, unrelated adults of various ages and cord blood to test whether fetal clonotypes persist. To rule out contamination, the twin experiments were replicated at different times with different library preparation protocols.

The investigation overall reported the following: Because the same donors could not be followed over many years, the conclusions depended on cross-sectional statistical analysis. A weaker excess of twin sharing was found in beta out-of-frame sequences because the signal-to-noise ratio was lowered by fewer shared sequences. Fewer insertions were carried by abundant cord blood beta clonotypes, a similar but weaker trend appeared in young adult naive repertoires, and no such trend appeared in memory repertoires. Out-of-frame TCR alpha sequences shared between twins showed an excess of low generation-probability sequences compared with coincidental sharing between unrelated individuals. Recombination models systematically underestimated out-of-frame TCR alpha sharing in monozygotic twins but agreed with sharing between unrelated individuals. Invariant T cells such as MAIT and iNKT could partly confound zero-insertion analyses, although diverse VJ usage argued against such confounding for most clonotypes.

The method was 5' RACE. Sequencing took place on an Illumina HiSeq 2000. Template switching introduced a universal primer binding site; the final cDNA contained a unique molecular identifier, enabling accurate counting of TCR cDNA molecules. Specific primers in the conserved constant-segment region were used to synthesize first-strand cDNA for TCR alpha and beta chains. To control for contamination, each cDNA library was double barcoded with a SMART-Mk sample barcode plus Illumina barcodes. TruSeq adapter sequences, together with Illumina sample barcodes, were added in two successive PCR steps. Sequencing of the TCR alpha and beta cDNA libraries was done on the Illumina HiSeq platform using custom primers. The source study handled its data this way. Raw reads were processed with MiGEC to extract unique molecular identifiers, and MiXCR was used to determine CDR3 positions. Recombination models were inferred per individual with the repgenHMM and IGoR tools using an EM algorithm. Shared clonotypes were analyzed with the tcR package in R, and sharing was normalized by the product of cloneset sizes. Out-of-frame nonproductive sequences were analyzed to study raw recombination free of thymic and clonal selection effects. The public reads were reanalyzed by TCRdb: fastp trimming at Q25, MiXCR alignment, in-frame beta chains only. Rows are unified per CDR3 protein, each entry keeping the most common DNA and genes. What appears here as the V and J calls and clone size reflects TCRdb's work, not the paper's. This sample gives around 570,000 distinct CDR3 sequences in total; 9.6% of them show up just once. The ten largest clonotypes hold roughly 3% of the sample.

These data were also reused for a study on yellow fever vaccine responses in identical twins. As the second paper documents: The authors reported that the T cell response to vaccination in identical twins appeared partly convergent and partly personalized. In the study, vaccine-responding T cell clones were precisely tracked in identical twins.

This TCR came from a woman younger than 35 in good health. This sequence uses TRBV20-1 and TRBJ2-3; the D region possibly corresponds to TRBD2 (6 bases align). Sequencing used PBMCs. The DNA reads TGCAGTGCTAGAGATCTGGCTAGCGATCCCACAGATACGCAGTATTTT. It translates as CSARDLASDPTDTQYF.